One sample yielded the 32 T cell receptor beta chains listed below, sequenced in a study of CD8+ T cells in alopecia areata. Treatment denoted: oral pan-JAK inhibitor, 5-10 mg twice daily. After isolation, RNA underwent reverse transcription to generate cDNA as the sequencing template. The table came from immunoSEQ multiplex PCR; TCRdb's copy has only in-frame clones and leaves some out. The sample shows about 64,000 clones, about 43% of them seen only once. Sequencing was performed on CD8+ T cells sorted from blood, taken at approximately week 36, from a patient treated with tofacitinib. These receptors were collected from a human donor with alopecia areata.

V is TRBV7-9 and J is TRBJ2-1; tentative D call: TRBD1 (7 bases). The CDR3 spans 15 residues. Trimming stripped 5 bases from V and 7 bases from J, with 18 bases between. Germline CDR1 is SEHNR and CDR2 is FQNEAQ (reference sequence). This CDR3 reads CASSASSTGRNEQFF. The CDR3 DNA sequence: TGTGCCAGCAGCGCGAGTTCGACAGGGAGGAATGAGCAGTTCTTC.

DNA for the CDR3: TGCAGCGCTAAAAATCGGGCCGAGAACACTGAAGCTTTCTTT. Its translation is CSAKNRAENTEAFF. This chain uses TRBV29-1 with TRBJ1-1; D remains ambiguous. Trimming shortened V by 7 bases and J by 1 base, and 16 bases separated the two germline ends. The CDR3 runs to 14 residues. CDR1 is SQVTM, CDR2 ANQGSEA, per germline. Looking up the rest from reference TRBV29-1 and TRBJ1-1 gives the full variable domain: SAVISQKPSRDICQRGTSLTIQCQVDSQVTMMFWYRQQPGQSLTLIATANQGSEATYESGFVIDKFPISRPNLTFSTLTVSNMSPEDSSIYLCSAKNRAENTEAFFGQGTRLTVV.

The V and J genes are TRBV27 and TRBJ2-3; possible D gene TRBD2, 5 bases. Germline CDR1 reads MNHEY; CDR2 reads SMNVEV (reference sequence). The V and J ends lost 0 bases and 0 bases respectively, with 13 bases between them. CDR3 size: 17 residues. CDR3 in amino acids: CASSLSIIGGSTDTQYF. CDR3 sequence (DNA): TGTGCCAGCAGTTTATCGATTATTGGCGGGAGCACAGATACGCAGTATTTT.

The J gene is TRBJ2-2, the V gene TRBV25-1; D possibly corresponds to TRBD1 (6 bases). CDR1 is MGHDK and CDR2 is SYGVNS in the germline V gene. The CDR3 extends over 14 amino acids. V shed 7 bases and J shed 4 bases, with 13 bases lying between them. CDR3: CASTQTGPTGELFF. Here the CDR3 DNA reads TGTGCCAGCACACAAACAGGGCCCACCGGGGAGCTGTTTTTT.

This clone was detected once. CDR3: CASSQDFNEQYF. The CDR3 DNA is TGCGCCAGCAGCCAAGATTTCAACGAGCAGTACTTC. The V call is TRBV4-1, the J call TRBJ2-7; D is unresolved. The V gene lost 0 bases and the J gene lost 5 bases, with 5 bases spanning the gap. Per germline, CDR1 MGHRA and CDR2 YSYEKL. This CDR3 is built from 12 residues.

This clone was detected only once. V gene TRBV9 combines with J gene TRBJ2-7, with 10 bases matching TRBD1. The CDR3 totals 15 residues. With 2 bases clipped from V and 2 bases from J, the junction kept 4 bases outside the gene matches. Per germline, CDR1 SGDLS and CDR2 YYNGEE. The DNA for the CDR3 is TGTGCCAGCAGCGTTGGGGGACAGGGGCCCTACGAGCAGTACTTC. This encodes CASSVGGQGPYEQYF.

This sequence joins TRBV5-4 and TRBJ2-5; 11 positions match TRBD2. Trimming at V came to 5 bases and at J to 5 bases, leaving 2 bases not matched to a gene. Germline values: CDR1 SGHNT, CDR2 YYREEE (reference sequence). This CDR3 comprises 13 residues. In nucleotides, the CDR3 is TGTGCCAGCAGACTAGCGGGAGAGGAGACCCAGTACTTC. This gives the protein CASRLAGEETQYF.

A single count supports this clone. The chain joins TRBV30 to TRBJ2-1; TRBD2 aligns across 12 bases. Germline V gene sequence: CDR1 GTSNPN, CDR2 SVGIG (reference sequence). V shed 5 bases and J 8 bases; nucleotides not matched to a gene: 7. The CDR3 is 14 residues long. CDR3 sequence (DNA): TGTGCCTGGGGCGCTAGCGGGAGGGAATATGAGCAGTTCTTC. It translates to CAWGASGREYEQFF.

As to this clone: Other DNA sequences in the same sample also yield this CDR3. The chain employs TRBV28 and TRBJ2-4; D may be TRBD1 or TRBD2 (5 bases each). In germline, CDR1 is MDHEN, CDR2 SYDVKM. This CDR3 comprises 15 residues. V was pared by 0 bases and J by 4 bases, with 10 bases between. The CDR3 DNA reads as TGTGCCAGCAGTTTATGGCTAGAGGGGAAAAACATTCAGTACTTC. Translated, it gives CASSLWLEGKNIQYF.

This clone was picked up a small number of times. The V gene is TRBV5-1, the J gene TRBJ1-2; D is perhaps TRBD1 (6 bases). Trimming removed 0 bases from V and 6 bases from J, with 18 bases in between. Germline V lookup: CDR1 SGHRS, CDR2 YFSETQ. This CDR3 spans 16 amino acids. This chain's CDR3 is CASSLAGRGEGHGYTF. The CDR3 DNA reads TGCGCCAGCAGCTTGGCCGGCAGGGGTGAGGGACATGGCTACACCTTC.

The rearrangement uses TRBV4-2 and TRBJ1-1, with 10 bases matching TRBD1. The CDR3 is 14 amino acids. V lost 4 bases and J lost 1; bases outside the gene matches: 0. Germline CDR1 and CDR2: LGHNA and YNFKEQ. CDR3 DNA: TGTGCCAGCAGCCGGGACAGGGGGAACACTGAAGCTTTCTTT. This encodes CASSRDRGNTEAFF.

This clone was counted only a few times. The V call is TRBV29-1, the J call TRBJ2-4; 10 bases match TRBD2. The CDR3 spans 16 residues. Looked up from germline, CDR1 is SQVTM and CDR2 is ANQGSEA. J was trimmed by 9 bases and V by 5 bases; bases with no gene match: 16. The CDR3 nucleotides are TGCAGCGTTTTACTTACCCTAGCGGGAGCGAATGCCATTCAGTACTTC. It yields the protein CSVLLTLAGANAIQYF.

The J gene is TRBJ2-6, the V gene TRBV7-3, with D possibly being TRBD2 (6 bases). The CDR3 spans 15 residues. Germline values: CDR1 SGHTA, CDR2 FQGTGA. Trimming took 3 bases from V and 4 from J, leaving 10 bases between them. The DNA of the CDR3 is TGTGCCAGCAGCTTGGGACTTTCCGGGGCCAACGTCCTGACTTTC. Protein: CASSLGLSGANVLTF.

CDR3 in amino acids: CASSLDGSTSWAEQYF. CDR3 nucleotide sequence: TGCGCCAGCAGCTTGGACGGATCAACTAGTTGGGCTGAGCAGTATTTT. The chain joins TRBV5-1 to TRBJ2-3, with TRBD2 as a possible D gene (5 bases). The germline V gene has CDR1 SGHRS and CDR2 YFSETQ. With 0 bases removed from V and 11 bases from J, the gap between germline ends came to 22 bases. The CDR3 is 16 amino acids.

The table lists this clone with a count of one. The chain links TRBV5-1 to TRBJ2-1, with 13 nucleotides matching TRBD2. V was clipped by 0 bases and J by 8 bases; unmatched bases: 8. CDR3 size: 17 residues. The germline CDR1 and CDR2 sequences are SGHRS and YFSETQ. This chain's CDR3 is CASSLETSGRARYEQFF. The DNA for the CDR3 is TGCGCCAGCAGCTTGGAAACTAGCGGGAGGGCTCGGTATGAGCAGTTCTTC.

This clone has at least ten counts. The rearrangement uses TRBV29-1 and TRBJ2-5; 8 bases match TRBD1. Per the germline V gene, CDR1 is SQVTM and CDR2 is ANQGSEA. V trimming: 1 base; J trimming: 4 bases; junction bases outside the gene matches: 8. CDR3 size: 15 residues. The CDR3: CSVEGGRGRGETQYF. The CDR3 coding sequence is TGCAGCGTTGAAGGGGGCAGGGGGCGCGGAGAGACCCAGTACTTC.

In this sample, this clone turned up a few times. The chain recombines TRBV6-5 with TRBJ2-3; D is perhaps TRBD2 (6 bases). There are 15 residues in the CDR3. Trimming shortened V by 3 bases and J by 2 bases, and 12 bases separated the two germline ends. CDR1 is MNHEY, CDR2 SVGAGI, per germline. In DNA, the CDR3 is TGTGCCAGCAGTTATACCACGGGAGCCACAGATACGCAGTATTTT. Its protein product is CASSYTTGATDTQYF.

The rearrangement uses TRBV4-1 and TRBJ2-5; D not resolved. V lost 4 bases and J 3 bases, leaving 12 bases between the germline ends. The length of the CDR3 is 14 residues. Germline V lookup: CDR1 MGHRA, CDR2 YSYEKL. The chain's CDR3 is CASSRTDDKETQYF. CDR3 nucleotides: TGCGCCAGCAGCCGAACGGACGACAAAGAGACCCAGTACTTC.

This clone has only a few counts. V usage is TRBV29-1 and J usage is TRBJ2-1, with 9 bases lining up with TRBD2. V lost 6 bases, J lost 12 bases, and 15 bases stayed unmatched. The CDR3 is 14 residues long. Germline V CDR1 and CDR2: SQVTM, ANQGSEA. As DNA, the CDR3 is TGCAGCGTCGAGGGACTAGCTCAACTCGGGGGGCAGTTCTTC. Translation: CSVEGLAQLGGQFF.

This chain links TRBV4-1 with TRBJ1-2, with 12 bases fitting TRBD1. CDR3 length equals 15 residues. After removal of 4 bases from V and 8 bases from J, the junction contained 8 bases not matched to a gene. The germline CDR1 and CDR2 sequences are MGHRA and YSYEKL. The DNA of the CDR3 is TGCGCCAGCAGCCCGGCGGGACAGGGGGCATGGGGCTACACCTTC. Its translation: CASSPAGQGAWGYTF.

CDR3 nucleotide sequence: TGTGCCAGCAGCGACCGGGAGGGCGCGAACACCGGGGAGCTGTTTTTT. This encodes CASSDREGANTGELFF. This chain connects TRBV9 to TRBJ2-2, with TRBD2 matching over 8 bases. CDR1 is SGDLS and CDR2 is YYNGEE in the germline V gene. The CDR3 is 16 amino acids. Trimming took 3 bases from V and 0 from J; bases not matched to a gene: 4.

The rearrangement joins TRBV27 to TRBJ1-2; 7 positions match TRBD1. The V gene's germline CDR1 is MNHEY and CDR2 SMNVEV (reference sequence). J lost 0 bases, V lost 6 bases, and 16 bases had no gene match. The CDR3 is made up of 18 amino acids. Written as DNA, the CDR3 is TGTGCCAGCAGACCAGGGGAAACAGGGGAACTCGCTAACTATGGCTACACCTTC. Residues: CASRPGETGELANYGYTF.

This sequence joins TRBV4-1 and TRBJ2-7; no clear D. The V and J ends lost 1 base and 2 bases respectively, with 15 bases between them. This CDR3 comprises 16 residues. CDR1 and CDR2 from the germline V gene are MGHRA and YSYEKL. The CDR3 loop is CASSQVAASRPYEQYF. DNA of the CDR3: TGCGCCAGCAGCCAAGTCGCAGCATCCCGACCCTACGAGCAGTACTTC.

J is TRBJ1-1 and V is TRBV30; 7 bases agree with TRBD1. With 2 bases clipped from V and 5 bases from J, the junction kept 5 bases outside the gene matches. The CDR3 consists of 13 residues. Germline V gene lookup returns CDR1 GTSNPN and CDR2 SVGIG (reference sequence). This CDR3 is CAWSMTGSTEAFF. DNA of the CDR3: TGTGCCTGGAGTATGACAGGGAGTACTGAAGCTTTCTTT.

This sequence joins TRBV27 and TRBJ2-7, with a possible D match to TRBD1 (5 bases). The germline gives CDR1 MNHEY, CDR2 SMNVEV (reference sequence). Trimming took 0 bases from V and 7 from J, leaving 13 bases between them. This CDR3 region has 14 residues. The CDR3 DNA is TGTGCCAGCAGTTTATCCCAGGGCCTCTCGGAGCAGTACTTC. This codes for CASSLSQGLSEQYF.

The chain employs TRBV5-1 and TRBJ2-7, with a tentative D call TRBD2 (6 bases). With 0 bases removed from V and 0 bases from J, the gap between germline ends came to 10 bases. Germline V gives CDR1 SGHRS, CDR2 YFSETQ. The CDR3 contains 15 residues. The CDR3 sequence: CASSLDSSGSYEQYF. CDR3 DNA sequence: TGCGCCAGCAGCTTGGACAGTAGCGGCTCCTACGAGCAGTACTTC.

This clone occurred a few times. The rearrangement uses TRBV9 and TRBJ2-7; 7 positions match TRBD1. Germline V gene data show CDR1 as SGDLS and CDR2 as YYNGEE. CDR3 length: 14 amino acids. V dropped 0 bases and J dropped 1; count of bases not matched to a gene: 1. The CDR3 DNA sequence: TGTGCCAGCAGCGTAGGGGACAGATCCTACGAGCAGTACTTC. Its translation is CASSVGDRSYEQYF.

The sample holds many counts of this clone. The chain joins TRBV29-1 to TRBJ2-3, with 10 bases aligning to TRBD2. The ends lost 3 bases at V and 5 bases at J; junction bases unmatched: 8. The CDR3 totals 15 residues. In germline, CDR1 is SQVTM, CDR2 ANQGSEA. For the CDR3, the DNA is TGCAGCGTTGAGCCTAGCGGGGGTATTAGAGATACGCAGTATTTT. Encoded protein: CSVEPSGGIRDTQYF.

This clone appeared once. This rearrangement joins TRBV6-6 to TRBJ1-2; 8 bases map to TRBD1. CDR1 and CDR2 from the germline V gene are MNHNY and SVGAGI (reference sequence). The CDR3 contains 15 residues. V was pared by 4 bases and J by 5 bases, with 9 bases of the junction left unmatched. CDR3 in amino acids: CASSFRDRRDYGYTF. Here the CDR3 DNA reads TGTGCCAGCAGTTTTCGGGACAGGCGAGATTATGGCTACACCTTC.

This clone was found a few times. The J gene is TRBJ1-2, the V gene TRBV29-1, with D perhaps TRBD1 (5 bases). Per germline, CDR1 SQVTM and CDR2 ANQGSEA. There are 12 residues in the CDR3. V was cut by 6 bases and J by 11 bases, with 19 bases left in between. CDR3 sequence: CSVPSGQDWYTF. The CDR3 nucleotides are TGCAGCGTCCCATCCGGACAAGATTGGTACACCTTC.

V and J are TRBV29-1 and TRBJ2-2, with D unclear. Germline V gives CDR1 SQVTM, CDR2 ANQGSEA. This CDR3 is built from 12 residues. The germline V and J ends were trimmed by 5 bases and 3 bases, with 7 bases remaining between them. CDR3 sequence: CSVYIHTGELFF. Here the CDR3 DNA reads TGCAGCGTTTACATTCACACCGGGGAGCTGTTTTTT.

This sequence joins TRBV13 and TRBJ1-1; D is unresolved. The V and J ends lost 4 bases and 7 bases respectively, with 10 bases between them. Germline CDR1 PRHDT, CDR2 FYEKMQ (reference sequence). The CDR3 sequence is 12 residues long. The CDR3 nucleotides read TGTGCCAGCAGCTCCCGCGGATATGAAGCTTTCTTT. Amino acid sequence: CASSSRGYEAFF.